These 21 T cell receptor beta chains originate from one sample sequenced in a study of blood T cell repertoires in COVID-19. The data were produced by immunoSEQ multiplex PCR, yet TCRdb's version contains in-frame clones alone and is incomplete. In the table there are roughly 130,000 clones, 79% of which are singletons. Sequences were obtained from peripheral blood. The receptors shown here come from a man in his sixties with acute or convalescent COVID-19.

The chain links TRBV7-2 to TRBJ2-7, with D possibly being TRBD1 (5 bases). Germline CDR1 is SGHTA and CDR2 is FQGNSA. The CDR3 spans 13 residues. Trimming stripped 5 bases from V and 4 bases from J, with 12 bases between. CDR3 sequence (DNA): TGTGCCAGCAGCCTAACGACAGATTACGAGCAGTACTTC. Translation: CASSLTTDYEQYF.

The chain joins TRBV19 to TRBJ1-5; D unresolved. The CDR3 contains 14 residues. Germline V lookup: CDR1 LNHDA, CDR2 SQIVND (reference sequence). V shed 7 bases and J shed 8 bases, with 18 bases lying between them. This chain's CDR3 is CASTRTPREEPQHF. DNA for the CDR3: TGTGCCAGTACCCGGACTCCCCGGGAGGAGCCCCAGCATTTT. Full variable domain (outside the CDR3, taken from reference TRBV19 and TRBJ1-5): DGGITQSPKYLFRKEGQNVTLSCEQNLNHDAMYWYRQDPGQGLRLIYYSQIVNDFQKGDIAEGYSVSREKKESFPLTVTSAQKNPTAFYLCASTRTPREEPQHFGDGTRLSIL.

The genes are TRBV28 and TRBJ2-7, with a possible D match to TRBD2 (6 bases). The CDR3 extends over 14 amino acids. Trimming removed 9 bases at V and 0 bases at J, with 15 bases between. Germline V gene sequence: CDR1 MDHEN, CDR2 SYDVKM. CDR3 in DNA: TGTGCCAGTAGGGTAGCGGACCGCTCCTACGAGCAGTACTTC. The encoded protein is CASRVADRSYEQYF.

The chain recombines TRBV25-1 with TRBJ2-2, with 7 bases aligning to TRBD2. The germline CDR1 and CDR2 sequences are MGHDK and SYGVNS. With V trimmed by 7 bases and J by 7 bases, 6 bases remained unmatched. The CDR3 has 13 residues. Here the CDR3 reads CASKGERGGELFF. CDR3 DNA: TGTGCCAGCAAAGGAGAGCGGGGCGGGGAGCTGTTTTTT.

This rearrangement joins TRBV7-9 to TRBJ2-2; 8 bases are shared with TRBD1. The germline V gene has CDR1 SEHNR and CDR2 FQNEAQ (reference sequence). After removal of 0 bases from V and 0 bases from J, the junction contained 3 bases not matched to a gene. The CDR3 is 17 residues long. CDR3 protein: CASSLALTGANTGELFF. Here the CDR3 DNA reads TGTGCCAGCAGCTTAGCCCTGACAGGGGCGAACACCGGGGAGCTGTTTTTT.

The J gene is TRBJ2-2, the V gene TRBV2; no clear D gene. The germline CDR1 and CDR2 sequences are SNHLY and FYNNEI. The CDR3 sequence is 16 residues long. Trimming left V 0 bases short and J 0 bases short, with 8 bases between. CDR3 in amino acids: CASSEALGTNTGELFF. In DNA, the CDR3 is TGTGCCAGCAGTGAAGCGCTGGGCACGAACACCGGGGAGCTGTTTTTT. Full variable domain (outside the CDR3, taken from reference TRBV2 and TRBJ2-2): EPEVTQTPSHQVTQMGQEVILRCVPISNHLYFYWYRQILGQKVEFLVSFYNNEISEKSEIFDDQFSVERPDGSNFTLKIRSTKLEDSAMYFCASSEALGTNTGELFFGEGSRLTVL.

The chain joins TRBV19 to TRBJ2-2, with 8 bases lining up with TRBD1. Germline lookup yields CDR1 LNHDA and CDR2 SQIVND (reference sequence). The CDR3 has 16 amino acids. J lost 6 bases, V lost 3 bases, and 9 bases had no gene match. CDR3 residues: CASSMGTGGIAGELFF. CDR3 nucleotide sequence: TGTGCCAGTAGTATGGGCACAGGGGGTATCGCCGGGGAGCTGTTTTTT.

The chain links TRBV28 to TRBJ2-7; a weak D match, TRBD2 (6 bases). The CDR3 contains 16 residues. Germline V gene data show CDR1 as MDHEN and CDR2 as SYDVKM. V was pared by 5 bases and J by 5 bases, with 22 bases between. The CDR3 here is CASSQTSGGMSDEQYF. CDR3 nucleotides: TGTGCCAGCAGTCAAACATCGGGCGGGATGTCCGACGAGCAGTACTTC.

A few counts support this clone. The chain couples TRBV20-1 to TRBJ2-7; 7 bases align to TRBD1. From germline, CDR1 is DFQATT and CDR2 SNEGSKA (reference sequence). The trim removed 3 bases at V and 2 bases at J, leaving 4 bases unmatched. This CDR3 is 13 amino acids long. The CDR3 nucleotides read TGCAGTGCTAGTCGGCAGGGGGCCTACGAGCAGTACTTC. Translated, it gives CSASRQGAYEQYF.

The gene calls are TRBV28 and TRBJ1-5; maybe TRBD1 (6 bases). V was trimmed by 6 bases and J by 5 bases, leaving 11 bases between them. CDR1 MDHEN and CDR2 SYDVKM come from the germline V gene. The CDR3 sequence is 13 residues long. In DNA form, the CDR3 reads TGTGCCAGCAGGCAGGGGTGGTATCAGCCCCAGCATTTT. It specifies CASRQGWYQPQHF.

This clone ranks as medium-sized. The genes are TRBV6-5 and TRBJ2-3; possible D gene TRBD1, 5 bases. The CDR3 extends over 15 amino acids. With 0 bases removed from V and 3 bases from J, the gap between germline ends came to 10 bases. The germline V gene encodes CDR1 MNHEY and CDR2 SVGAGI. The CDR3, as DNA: TGTGCCAGCAGTTACTCGACAGACCGAACAGATACGCAGTATTTT. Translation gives CASSYSTDRTDTQYF.

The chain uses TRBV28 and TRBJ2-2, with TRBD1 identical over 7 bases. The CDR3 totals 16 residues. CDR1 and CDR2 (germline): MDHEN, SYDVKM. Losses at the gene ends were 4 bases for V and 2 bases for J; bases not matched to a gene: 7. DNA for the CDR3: TGTGCCAGCAGTTCGACAGGGCTTAGAAACACCGGGGAGCTGTTTTTT. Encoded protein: CASSSTGLRNTGELFF.

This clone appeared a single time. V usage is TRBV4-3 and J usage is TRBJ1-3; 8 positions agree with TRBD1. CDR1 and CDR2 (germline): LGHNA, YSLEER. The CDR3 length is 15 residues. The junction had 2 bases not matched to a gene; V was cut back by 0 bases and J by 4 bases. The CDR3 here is CASSQETGEGNTIYF. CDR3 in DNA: TGCGCCAGCAGCCAAGAGACAGGGGAGGGAAACACCATATATTTT.

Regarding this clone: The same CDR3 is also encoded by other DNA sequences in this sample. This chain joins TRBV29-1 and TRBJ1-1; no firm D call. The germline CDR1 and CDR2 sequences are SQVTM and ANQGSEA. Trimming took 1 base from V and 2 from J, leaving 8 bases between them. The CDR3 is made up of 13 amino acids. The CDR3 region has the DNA TGCAGCGTTGAAGGCAGACTAAACACTGAAGCTTTCTTT. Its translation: CSVEGRLNTEAFF.

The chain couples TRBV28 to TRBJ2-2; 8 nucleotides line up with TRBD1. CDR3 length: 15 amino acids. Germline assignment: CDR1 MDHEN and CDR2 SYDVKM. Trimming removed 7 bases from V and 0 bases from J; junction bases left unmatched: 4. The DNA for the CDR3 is TGTGCCAGCATTGGACAGGGAGCGAACACCGGGGAGCTGTTTTTT. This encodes CASIGQGANTGELFF.

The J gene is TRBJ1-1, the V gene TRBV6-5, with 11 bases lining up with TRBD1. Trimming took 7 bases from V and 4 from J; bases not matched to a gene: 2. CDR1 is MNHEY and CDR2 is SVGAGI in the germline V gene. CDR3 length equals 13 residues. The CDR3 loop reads CASTGTGGTEAFF. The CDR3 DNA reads TGTGCCAGCACCGGGACAGGGGGCACTGAAGCTTTCTTT.

CDR3 residues: CAWKRRTGELFF. The CDR3 DNA reads as TGTGCCTGGAAGAGGCGCACCGGGGAGCTGTTTTTT. The V gene is TRBV30, the J gene TRBJ2-2; D is unclear. The CDR3 spans 12 residues. V lost 4 bases to trimming and J lost 4 bases, with 7 bases between them. Germline V lookup: CDR1 GTSNPN, CDR2 SVGIG (reference sequence).

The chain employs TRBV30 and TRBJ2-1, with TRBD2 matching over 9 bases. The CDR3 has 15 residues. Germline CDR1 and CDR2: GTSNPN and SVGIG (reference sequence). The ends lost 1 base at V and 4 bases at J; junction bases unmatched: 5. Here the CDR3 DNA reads TGTGCCTGGAGTGACACTAGCGGGTTTTACAATGAGCAGTTCTTC. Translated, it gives CAWSDTSGFYNEQFF.

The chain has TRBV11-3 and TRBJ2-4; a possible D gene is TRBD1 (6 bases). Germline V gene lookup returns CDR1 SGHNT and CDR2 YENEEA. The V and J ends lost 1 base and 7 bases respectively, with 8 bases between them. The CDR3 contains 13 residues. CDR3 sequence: CASSLGQGNIQYF. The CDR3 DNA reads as TGTGCCAGCAGCTTAGGGCAGGGGAACATTCAGTACTTC.

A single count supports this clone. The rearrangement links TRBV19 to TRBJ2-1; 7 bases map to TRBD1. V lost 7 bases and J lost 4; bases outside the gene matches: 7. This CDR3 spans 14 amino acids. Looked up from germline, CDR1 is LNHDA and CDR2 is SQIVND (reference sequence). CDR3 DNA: TGTGCCAGTATGCAGGACAGGTCTTACAATGAGCAGTTCTTC. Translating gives CASMQDRSYNEQFF.

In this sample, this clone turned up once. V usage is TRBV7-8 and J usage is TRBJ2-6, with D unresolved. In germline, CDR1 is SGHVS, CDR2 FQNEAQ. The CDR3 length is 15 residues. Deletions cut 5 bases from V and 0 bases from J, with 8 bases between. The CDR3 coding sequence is TGTGCCAGCAGCAGAGTATTCTCTGGGGCCAACGTCCTGACTTTC. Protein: CASSRVFSGANVLTF.